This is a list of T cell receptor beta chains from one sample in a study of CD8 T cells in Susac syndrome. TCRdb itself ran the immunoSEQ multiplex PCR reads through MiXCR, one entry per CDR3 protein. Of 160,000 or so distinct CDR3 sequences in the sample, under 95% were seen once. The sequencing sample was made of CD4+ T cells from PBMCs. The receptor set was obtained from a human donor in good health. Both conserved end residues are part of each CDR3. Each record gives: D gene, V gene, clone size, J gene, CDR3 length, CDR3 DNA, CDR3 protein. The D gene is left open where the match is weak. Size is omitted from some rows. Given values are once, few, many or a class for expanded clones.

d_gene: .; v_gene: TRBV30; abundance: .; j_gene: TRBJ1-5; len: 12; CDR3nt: TGTGCCTGGAGTAGATTCTCGGCGCCCCAGCATTTT; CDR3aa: CAWSRFSAPQHF
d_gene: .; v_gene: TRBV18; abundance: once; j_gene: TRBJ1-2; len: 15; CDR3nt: TGTGCCAGCTCACCACCAGCAGGTTCTAACTATGGCTACACCTTC; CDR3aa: CASSPPAGSNYGYTF
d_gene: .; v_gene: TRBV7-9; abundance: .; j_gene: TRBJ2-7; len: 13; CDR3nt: TGTGCCAGCAGCTTAGTTAGCCAGGGGAAGCAGTACTTC; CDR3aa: CASSLVSQGKQYF
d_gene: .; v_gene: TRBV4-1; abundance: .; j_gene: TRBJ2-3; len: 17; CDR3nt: TGCGCCAGCAGCCAAGGACTGATCTACTCTAGCACAGATACGCAGTATTTT; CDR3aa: CASSQGLIYSSTDTQYF
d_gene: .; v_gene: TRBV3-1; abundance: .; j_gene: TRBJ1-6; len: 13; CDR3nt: TGTGCCAGCAGCCAAGCTGCGCGGACGCCCCTCCACTTT; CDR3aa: CASSQAARTPLHF
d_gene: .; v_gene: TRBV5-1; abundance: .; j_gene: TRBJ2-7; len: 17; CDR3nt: TGCGCCAGCAGCTCGGGAGCGGACCCAGAGCCCCACGGAGAGCAGTACTTC; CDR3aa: CASSSGADPEPHGEQYF
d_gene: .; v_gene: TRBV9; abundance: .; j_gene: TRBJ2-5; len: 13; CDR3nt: TGTGCCAGCAGCGTACAGGGGGGTGAGACCCAGTACTTC; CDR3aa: CASSVQGGETQYF
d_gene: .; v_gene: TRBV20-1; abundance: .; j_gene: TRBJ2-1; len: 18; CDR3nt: TGCAGTGCTAGAGATACGGGGGCTCTAACCCCCAATAACAATGAGCAGTTCTTC; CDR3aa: CSARDTGALTPNNNEQFF
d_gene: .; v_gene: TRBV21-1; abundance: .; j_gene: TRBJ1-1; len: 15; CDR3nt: TGTGCCAGCAGCAGTCCCGCCTCCGAGGTCACTGAAGCTTTCTTT; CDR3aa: CASSSPASEVTEAFF
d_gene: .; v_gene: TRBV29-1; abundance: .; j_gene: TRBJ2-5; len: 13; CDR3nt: TGCAGCGTTGAAAGGGGACTGGGCGAGACCCAGTACTTC; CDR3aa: CSVERGLGETQYF
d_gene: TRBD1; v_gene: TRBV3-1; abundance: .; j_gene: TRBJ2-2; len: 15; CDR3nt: TGTGCCAGCAGCCCCAGGGACAGGGGGCCCGGGGAGCTGTTTTTT; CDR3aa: CASSPRDRGPGELFF
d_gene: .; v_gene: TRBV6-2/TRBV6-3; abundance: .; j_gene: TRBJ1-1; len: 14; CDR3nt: TGTGCCAGCAGCATTGGGCCGAGGGAGGCTGAAGCTTTCTTT; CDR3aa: CASSIGPREAEAFF
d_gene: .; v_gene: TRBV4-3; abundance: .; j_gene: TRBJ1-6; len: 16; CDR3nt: TGCGCCAGCAGCCAGGTGGGGGGTCCAAAGTATTCACCCCTCCACTTT; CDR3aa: CASSQVGGPKYSPLHF
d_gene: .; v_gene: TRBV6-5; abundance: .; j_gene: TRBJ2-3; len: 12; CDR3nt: TGTGCCAGCAGTTACTCGGGAGATACGCAGTATTTT; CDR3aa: CASSYSGDTQYF
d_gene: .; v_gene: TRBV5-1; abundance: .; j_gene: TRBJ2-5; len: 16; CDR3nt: TGCGCCAGCAACGTTCCAGGGGCAAAGGGGCAAGAGACCCAGTACTTC; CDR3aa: CASNVPGAKGQETQYF
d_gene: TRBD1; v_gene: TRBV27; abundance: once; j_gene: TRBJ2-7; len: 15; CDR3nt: TGTGCCAGCAGTGAAAGACAGGGGCCAACCTACGAGCAGTACTTC; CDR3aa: CASSERQGPTYEQYF
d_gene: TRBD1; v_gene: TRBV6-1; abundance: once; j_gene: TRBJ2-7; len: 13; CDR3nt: TGTGCCAGCACGGGACAGGGGCCCTACGAGCAGTACTTC; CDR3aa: CASTGQGPYEQYF
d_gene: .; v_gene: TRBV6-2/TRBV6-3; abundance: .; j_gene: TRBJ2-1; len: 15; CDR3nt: TGTGCCAGCAGTCAGCGCTCTCTGGCCTACAATGAGCAGTTCTTC; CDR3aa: CASSQRSLAYNEQFF
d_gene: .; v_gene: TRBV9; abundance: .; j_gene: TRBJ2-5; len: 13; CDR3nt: TGTGCCAGCAACACAGGACCGAGGGAGACCCAGTACTTC; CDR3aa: CASNTGPRETQYF
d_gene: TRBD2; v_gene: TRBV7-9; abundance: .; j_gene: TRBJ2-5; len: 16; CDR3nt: TGTGCCAGCAGCCTTCCGTCGAGCGGGGGCAAAGAGACCCAGTACTTC; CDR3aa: CASSLPSSGGKETQYF
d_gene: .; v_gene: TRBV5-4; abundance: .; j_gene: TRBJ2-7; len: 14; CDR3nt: TGTGCCAGCAGTATCGGGGCAGCGAGCTACGAGCAGTACTTC; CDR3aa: CASSIGAASYEQYF
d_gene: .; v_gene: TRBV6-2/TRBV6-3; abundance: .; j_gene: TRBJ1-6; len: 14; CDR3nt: TGTGCCAGCACCCCCCTCAAACGCCCTTCACCCCTCCACTTT; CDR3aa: CASTPLKRPSPLHF